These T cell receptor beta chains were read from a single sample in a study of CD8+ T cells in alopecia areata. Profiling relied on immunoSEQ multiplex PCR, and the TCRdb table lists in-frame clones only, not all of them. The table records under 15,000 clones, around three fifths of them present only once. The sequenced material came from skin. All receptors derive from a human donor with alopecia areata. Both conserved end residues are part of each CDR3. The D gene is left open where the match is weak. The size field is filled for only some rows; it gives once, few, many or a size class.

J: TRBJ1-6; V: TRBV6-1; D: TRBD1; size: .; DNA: TGTGCCAGCAGAGCCGGACAGGGATCGGCACCCCTCCACTTT; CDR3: CASRAGQGSAPLHF
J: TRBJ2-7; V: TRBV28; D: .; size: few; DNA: TGTGCCAGCATGGGGGCGGCTAGGGCCTACGAGCAGTACTTC; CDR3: CASMGAARAYEQYF
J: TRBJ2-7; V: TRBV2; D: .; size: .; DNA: TGTGCCAGCAGCGCTAGGTCGTACGAGCAGTACTTC; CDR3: CASSARSYEQYF
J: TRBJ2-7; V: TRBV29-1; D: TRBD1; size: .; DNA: TGCAGCGTTGAAAAAGGGGACAGACGCGAGCAGTACTTC; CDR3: CSVEKGDRREQYF
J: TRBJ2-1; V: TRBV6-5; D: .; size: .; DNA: TGTGCCAGCAGCCCGGGTTCCTACAATGAGCAGTTCTTC; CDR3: CASSPGSYNEQFF
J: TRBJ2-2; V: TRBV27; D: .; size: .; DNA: TGTGCCAGCACCCGACTGAGCACCGGGGAGCTGTTTTTT; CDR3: CASTRLSTGELFF
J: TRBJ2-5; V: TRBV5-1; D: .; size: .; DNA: TGCGCCAGCAGCTTGGCCCTGACTAGGTTCGGGGAGACCCAGTACTTC; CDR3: CASSLALTRFGETQYF
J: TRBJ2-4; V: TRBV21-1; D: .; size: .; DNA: TGTGCCAGCAGCAGAGGGGCACCTGCCAAAAACATTCAGTACTTC; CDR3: CASSRGAPAKNIQYF
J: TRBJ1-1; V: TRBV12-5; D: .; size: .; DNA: TGTGCTAGTGGTTTCGGGGGGGCCCTGAACACTGAAGCTTTCTTT; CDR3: CASGFGGALNTEAFF
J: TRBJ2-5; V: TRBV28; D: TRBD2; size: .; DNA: TGTGCCAGCAGTTTTTCGGTTCCGACTAGCGGGGGCCGATTCCAAGAGACCCAGTACTTC; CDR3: CASSFSVPTSGGRFQETQYF
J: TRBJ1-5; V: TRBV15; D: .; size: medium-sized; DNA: TGTGCCACCAGCAGAGTCAACTATCAGCCCCAGCATTTT; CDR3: CATSRVNYQPQHF
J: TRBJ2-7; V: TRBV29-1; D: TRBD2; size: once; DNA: TGCAGCGCCATGGGACTAGCGGGGTTGAGCTCCTACGAGCAGTACTTC; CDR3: CSAMGLAGLSSYEQYF
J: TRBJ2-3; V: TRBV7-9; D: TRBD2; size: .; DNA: TGTGCCAGCAGCTTAACGAGTAGCGGGAGTGGGGATACGCAGTATTTT; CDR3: CASSLTSSGSGDTQYF